The subject of this entry is one TCR beta chain. Its target is not known. The sample originates from a study of blood T cells in healthy people across ages. General observations from the study: When set beside aged donors, long-lived donors presented more naive CD4+ cells and higher diversity.

V was clipped by 5 bases and J by 5 bases; unmatched bases: 0. CDR3 length: 13 residues. Looked up from germline, CDR1 is SGHRS and CDR2 is YFSETQ. Alongside a J-beta primer mix, a sample-barcoded 5' primer served in a second PCR lasting about 7 to 12 cycles. Every molecule of cDNA carried a tag from a template-switch adaptor with 12 random nucleotides. TCRdb called the 5' RACE reads again in MiXCR, with one record for every CDR3 protein. The sample holds around 1,000,000 distinct CDR3 sequences, under 30% seen once. The data were also submitted as part of a second study, on T cells of mothers and their children. That paper notes: Related and unrelated pairs show TCR recombination output that thymic selection shapes similarly. Overlap in related mother-child pairs always slightly exceeded unrelated pairs, never significantly.

The receptor comes from a girl under 10 years old in good health. V and J are TRBV5-1 and TRBJ2-4, with 11 bases fitting TRBD1. The sample taken for sequencing was blood. In DNA form, the CDR3 reads TGCGCCAGCAGGGGACAGGGGGAAAACATTCAGTACTTC. Protein sequence: CASRGQGENIQYF.